The source of this T cell receptor (beta chain) is a study of CD8 T cells in ankylosing spondylitis. General observations from the study: Typical of ankylosing spondylitis blood, it appeared, was a TCR beta motif of seven to nine highly homologous variants.

This clonotype was counted only a few times. Its antigen is unidentified. TCRdb analysed the 5' RACE reads with MiXCR anew, one entry per CDR3 protein. The table includes 250,000 to 300,000 distinct CDR3 sequences, 20% detected once. CDR1 MRHNA and CDR2 SNTAGT come from the germline V gene. The CDR3 has 18 residues. Germline trimming cut 5 bases from V and 0 bases from J; bases unmatched to any gene: 13. The receptor comes from a male donor with ankylosing spondylitis or in good health (not recorded which). The genes are TRBV6-4 and TRBJ2-1, with 7 bases matching TRBD1. Sequences were obtained from blood, either unsorted or a sorted T cell fraction (not recorded which). The DNA for the CDR3 is TGTGCCAGCAGTCACGAACCGACAGGGTTCAGCTCCTACAATGAGCAGTTCTTC. Its translation is CASSHEPTGFSSYNEQFF.